This TCR beta chain was retrieved from a study of cytomegalovirus exposure and HLA in healthy donors (dated 2017 in TCRdb). About the study as a whole: According to a later analysis, the approximately 120 validation repertoires were produced on the same platform as the 600 to 850 repertoires of the first cohort. The study aimed to test whether signatures of past pathogen exposure could be identified by cataloging public T cell receptors. Besides the first cohort of around 670 subjects, a separate validation cohort made up of over a hundred different subjects was used. To predict cytomegalovirus infection status, the study combined high-throughput TCR immunosequencing, statistical association of individual TCRs with disease status, and machine learning.

Donors formed part of the validation cohort, which comprised over a hundred subjects and was distinct from the first cohort of under 850 subjects. Concerning this clone itself: Its antigen is currently not known. Base qualities are missing; no much larger clone stands one base away.

Study-wide conclusions, independent of this receptor: In vitro tests confirmed that three of the cytomegalovirus-associated TCR beta chains recognize cytomegalovirus antigens. Of the cluster scores, around 95% were above 0 in a later analysis, which found that TCRs clustered in the first cohort also tended to co-occur in the roughly 130 validation repertoires. Across donors, most TCR sequences were observed very rarely, whereas some public TCRs were present in many individuals. According to the authors, the approach could potentially be generalized to other disease states and immunological phenotypes. A later analysis lacked HLA typing for the validation cohort, so it scored co-occurrence in that cohort across all 110 or so repertoires. The study listed 164 TCR beta chains as associated with cytomegalovirus. The classifier was reported to diagnose cytomegalovirus status with high specificity and sensitivity in both the original cohort and the validation cohort.

Libraries were constructed by the immunoSEQ multiplex PCR assay. Processing in the source paper ran as follows. A statistical classification framework was developed to diagnose cytomegalovirus status using the catalog of TCR beta chain sequences. This is the immuneACCESS table as TCRdb keeps it, with only in-frame sequences that have V and J called. A part of the clones is gone; compared with another copy, unresolved V genes explain less than half, and the rest is unexplained. That table supplies the V and J calls and clone size; D and trimming were determined from the DNA. The sample table records about 160,000 clones; approximately 89% of these occur just once. The top ten constitute 9% to 12% of the sample. The V and J ends are trimmed by 1 base and 8 bases, leaving 27 bases between them. The CDR3 covers 19 residues, taking in both the cysteine and the phenylalanine. Only CDR3 DNA is held: 57 bases, read in frame from base 1. CDR1 is given as LGHNA and CDR2 as YNFKEQ, both from the germline V gene.

The source of this sequence is a woman aged 18-35 years in good health and CMV-seropositive. Recombination joined TRBV4-2 with TRBJ2-1; the best D guess is TRBD1, with 6 bases matching. Sequenced: PBMCs. The base sequence is TGTGCCAGCAGCCAAGGAATAATAGTGGGGACACGGAGTTTACATGAGCAGTTCTTC. Its protein reads: CASSQGIIVGTRSLHEQFF.